This TCR beta chain was captured by sequencing in a study of regulatory T cells in long-lasting Graves disease. Study information: New Graves' disease cases had less than 3 months of antithyroid drugs. General observations from the study: A limited number of samples was an acknowledged limitation. Persistent patients had a count of shared public clonotypes (more than 2,500) that exceeded that of new patients (around 960).

This CDR3 has 16 amino acids. The V end was cut by 2 bases, the J end by 2 bases, with 15 bases between. CDR1 is MDHEN, CDR2 SYDVKM, per germline. Assembly of TCR beta libraries relied on iRepertoire HTBI primers together with Arm-PCR of CDR3 regions. TCRdb redid the calling of the multiplex PCR reads with MiXCR, one entry per CDR3 protein. The repertoire holds a few hundred thousand distinct CDR3 sequences, with roughly 17% as singletons. As to this clonotype: Its specificity is not known.

The sample's time point: newly diagnosed GD, antithyroid drugs for less than 3 months. From RNA extracted from PBMCs, the TCR library was made. These records were also assigned to another study, of T cells in Graves' hyperthyroidism and ophthalmopathy. That work states: With the HTBI primer set, the TCR CDR3 went through a first round of RT-PCR.

V gene TRBV28 combines with J gene TRBJ2-5; D may match TRBD1 or TRBD2 (6 bases each). Source: peripheral blood mononuclear cells (PBMCs), taken at new diagnosis, from a patient treated with antithyroid drugs. The origin of this receptor is a man aged 40-49 years with Graves disease. Here the CDR3 DNA reads TGTGCCAGCAGTTTAGCGGGACAAATGAATCAAGAGACCCAGTACTTC. It yields the protein CASSLAGQMNQETQYF.